One and the same sample provided the 11 T cell receptor beta chains below, sequenced in a study of blood T cell repertoires in COVID-19. The method was immunoSEQ multiplex PCR; TCRdb's version includes in-frame clones alone and lacks a portion of them. Among around 170,000 clones, 89% were seen once, and the ten largest hold approximately 3%. Sequences were obtained from peripheral blood. Source of these receptors: a man aged 55 to 69 with acute or convalescent COVID-19.

The chain combines TRBV24-1 with TRBJ1-2; possibly TRBD1 for D (6 bases). Trimming took off 3 bases at V and 6 bases at J, with 10 bases between the two ends. The CDR3 length is 13 residues. Germline V lookup: CDR1 KGHDR, CDR2 SFDVKD. The CDR3 loop is CATSDLQGDGYTF. For the CDR3, the DNA is TGTGCCACCAGTGATCTACAGGGAGATGGCTACACCTTC.

The chain joins TRBV5-5 to TRBJ1-3; D is unclear. Germline V gives CDR1 SGHKS, CDR2 YYEKEE (reference sequence). The CDR3 runs to 19 residues. V lost 2 bases and J lost 0, with 21 bases in between. CDR3 coding DNA: TGTGCCAGCAGCTTTCCAGGTCCCATTTTGGGTAGCTCTGGAAACACCATATATTTT. Translation gives CASSFPGPILGSSGNTIYF.

The genes are TRBV6-5 and TRBJ2-1; 7 nucleotides line up with TRBD2. J gave up 7 bases and V 11 bases, and 8 bases lay outside the gene matches. CDR1 MNHEY and CDR2 SVGAGI come from the germline V gene. CDR3 size: 12 residues. CDR3 coding DNA: TGTGCCTCTAGCGGTGCCCCGAATGAGCAGTTCTTC. It codes for CASSGAPNEQFF.

V gene TRBV19 combines with J gene TRBJ1-1, with 10 bases lining up with TRBD1. This CDR3 has 14 residues. The germline gives CDR1 LNHDA, CDR2 SQIVND (reference sequence). After removal of 4 bases from V and 11 bases from J, the junction contained 10 bases not matched to a gene. In nucleotides, the CDR3 is TGTGCCAGTAGTACTGGACAGGGGGGCCGGGTGGCTTTCTTT. Translating gives CASSTGQGGRVAFF.

This chain uses TRBV11-2 with TRBJ2-3; 9 bases agree with TRBD1. The CDR3 has 17 amino acids. The germline CDR1 and CDR2 sequences are SGHAT and FQNNGV. Unmatched junction bases numbered 7, after V lost 1 base and J lost 2 bases. The chain's CDR3 is CASSLVTGGRVTDTQYF. In DNA form, the CDR3 reads TGTGCCAGCAGCTTAGTTACAGGGGGCCGAGTCACAGATACGCAGTATTTT. The full variable domain, completed using reference TRBV11-2 and TRBJ2-3, is EAGVAQSPRYKIIEKRQSVAFWCNPISGHATLYWYQQILGQGPKLLIQFQNNGVVDDSQLPKDRFSAERLKGVDSTLKIQPAKLEDSAVYLCASSLVTGGRVTDTQYFGPGTRLTVL.

The chain carries TRBV7-6 and TRBJ2-3, with 9 bases fitting TRBD2. This CDR3 has 20 residues. CDR1 is SGHVS and CDR2 is FNYEAQ in the germline V gene. J lost 3 bases, V lost 1 base, and 17 bases had no gene match. CDR3 amino acids: CASSLGAGGYHVSWTDTQYF. Here the CDR3 DNA reads TGTGCCAGCAGCTTAGGAGCGGGGGGCTACCACGTATCCTGGACAGATACGCAGTATTTT.

There are a few counts of this clone. The rearrangement joins TRBV7-8 to TRBJ2-1, with TRBD2 matching 9 bases. V shed 1 base, J shed 7 bases, and the junction held 5 bases outside the gene matches. This CDR3 has 15 amino acids. CDR1 and CDR2 (germline): SGHVS, FQNEAQ. The CDR3 sequence: CASSLVAGLANEQFF. CDR3 nucleotides: TGTGCCAGCAGCTTAGTCGCGGGACTAGCTAATGAGCAGTTCTTC.

The chain employs TRBV2 and TRBJ1-2, with D possibly being TRBD1 (5 bases). Trimming removed 7 bases from V and 4 bases from J, with 13 bases in between. There are 13 residues in the CDR3. Germline loops: CDR1 SNHLY, CDR2 FYNNEI. CDR3 DNA sequence: TGTGCCAGCACGAATCAGGGATTCTATGGCTACACCTTC. It yields the protein CASTNQGFYGYTF.

This chain uses TRBV30 with TRBJ2-7; 9 bases are a match to TRBD1. With 2 bases clipped from V and 5 bases from J, the junction kept 13 bases outside the gene matches. This CDR3 is built from 16 residues. Germline CDR1 reads GTSNPN; CDR2 reads SVGIG (reference sequence). The CDR3 sequence: CAWSPKTGTGHDEQYF. The DNA of the CDR3 is TGTGCCTGGAGTCCGAAGACCGGGACAGGGCACGACGAGCAGTACTTC.

The chain carries TRBV2 and TRBJ1-2; 11 positions agree with TRBD1. Unmatched junction bases numbered 15, after V lost 10 bases and J lost 11 bases. The CDR3 runs 14 residues. Germline V gene data show CDR1 as SNHLY and CDR2 as FYNNEI. The chain's CDR3 is CATPPVWTGGRYTF. The CDR3 bases are TGTGCCACCCCGCCCGTCTGGACAGGGGGCAGGTACACCTTC.

The chain recombines TRBV4-1 with TRBJ1-5, with D maybe TRBD1 (5 bases). V was cut by 3 bases and J by 0 bases, with 12 bases left in between. The CDR3 covers 16 residues. The V gene's germline CDR1 is MGHRA and CDR2 YSYEKL. The CDR3 DNA is TGCGCCAGCAGCCAGGGCGACAGTTATAGCAATCAGCCCCAGCATTTT. It encodes CASSQGDSYSNQPQHF.